These T cell receptor beta chains were read from a single sample in a study of shared clonotypes between healthy human individuals. Sequenced by immunoSEQ multiplex PCR; TCRdb stores in-frame clones only, minus some. Among some 2.1 million clones listed, 93% were seen once. The sequenced sample consisted of naive CD8+ T cells from PBMCs. The source is a young man in good health. Some clones in this sample may be carry-over from other donors' samples. CDR3s leave out the opening cysteine and the closing phenylalanine or tryptophan.

len | j_gene | v_gene | CDR3aa
13 | TRBJ1-2 | TRBV11-2 | ASSLDQRRNYGYT
10 | TRBJ1-1 | TRBV29-1 | SASNYATEAF
11 | TRBJ2-5 | TRBV7-2 | ASSLDRGETQY
12 | TRBJ1-2 | TRBV5-1 | ASSPGQGNYGYT
14 | TRBJ1-1 | TRBV11-1 | ASSSGRRFWSTEAF
12 | TRBJ2-7 | TRBV28 | ASSLKNDRNEQY
11 | TRBJ1-1 | TRBV27 | ASSPRGLSEAF
11 | TRBJ1-1 | TRBV1 | TSSGRRDTEAF
13 | TRBJ1-1 | TRBV18 | ASSPTRTMNTEAF
13 | TRBJ2-7 | TRBV4-1 | ASSQSGTSGNEQY
12 | TRBJ2-1 | TRBV19 | ASRWGSGYNEQF
12 | TRBJ2-2 | TRBV9 | ASSSHGVAGELF
13 | TRBJ2-7 | TRBV5-4 | ASSLALAGGREQY
11 | TRBJ1-1 | TRBV7-2 | ASSLPPAAEAF
17 | TRBJ2-1 | TRBV27 | ASSLGPATSGTPYNEQF
12 | TRBJ2-7 | TRBV9 | ASSVEAGPYEQY
14 | TRBJ2-7 | TRBV28 | ASSLSVDTSSYEQY
10 | TRBJ2-5 | TRBV27 | ASSFRGETQY
13 | TRBJ2-1 | TRBV29-1 | SVPNPGHGYNEQF
13 | TRBJ2-2 | TRBV7-9 | ASSLSPSFPGELF
12 | TRBJ2-1 | TRBV11-3 | ASSQKSSYNEQF
11 | TRBJ2-7 | TRBV6-6 | ASSYGGTYEQY
11 | TRBJ2-1 | TRBV2 | ASIAGRYNEQF
13 | TRBJ2-5 | TRBV5-4 | ASRTGWRDQETQY
10 | TRBJ2-3 | TRBV27 | ASSPNPDTQY
11 | TRBJ1-2 | TRBV4-3 | ASSQVGVARYT
14 | TRBJ2-2 | TRBV18 | ASSPGLAGATGELF
14 | TRBJ1-5 | TRBV27 | ASSLLGGYSNQPQH
12 | TRBJ1-3 | TRBV7-6 | ASSLGGDVNTIY
9 | TRBJ1-5 | TRBV29-1 | SVRQGGTQH
13 | TRBJ2-2 | TRBV7-3 | ASSLSIFGAGELF
12 | TRBJ2-3 | TRBV27 | ASRRAGRWDTQY
13 | TRBJ1-2 | TRBV27 | ASSPSRVANYGYT
12 | TRBJ1-2 | TRBV9 | ASSVALQGARHT
13 | TRBJ2-7 | TRBV11-2 | ASSLAWGVGYEQY
13 | TRBJ1-4 | TRBV28 | ASSFSFTSNEKLF
16 | TRBJ2-3 | TRBV15 | ATSREPRDNPSTDTQY
14 | TRBJ2-7 | TRBV7-9 | ASSPPRGRVSYEQY
11 | TRBJ1-3 | TRBV9 | ASSPDAGNTIY
14 | TRBJ2-3 | TRBV5-1 | ASSAATERITDTQY
13 | TRBJ2-3 | TRBV27 | ASSLRDRGRDTQY
13 | TRBJ2-1 | TRBV29-1 | SVLLLAERENEQF
14 | TRBJ2-3 | TRBV29-1 | SVEEEVGILFYTQY
13 | TRBJ2-3 | TRBV7-3 | ASSWLSGRTDTQY
12 | TRBJ1-3 | TRBV6-6 | ASSYQGSGNTIY
12 | TRBJ2-2 | TRBV5-1 | ASSLDLRTGELF
15 | TRBJ2-7 | TRBV7-9 | ASSAVAAGGRNYEQY
14 | TRBJ2-1 | TRBV9 | ASSARVTDLHNEQF
14 | TRBJ2-7 | TRBV4-3 | ASSYILQGGPYEQY
16 | TRBJ2-2 | TRBV4-3 | ASSPPGLAGGGTGELF
13 | TRBJ2-6 | TRBV28 | ASNHRGSGANVLT
13 | TRBJ2-3 | TRBV5-1 | ASSLLPGGGDTQY